This TCR beta chain was captured in a study of blood T cell repertoires in COVID-19. Some clones are missing from TCRdb's copy, which holds only in-frame ones; the method was immunoSEQ multiplex PCR. The sample includes about 140,000 clones, approximately 80% seen only once; the top ten take around a sixth. Material: peripheral blood. The sequence was collected from a man aged 50 to 60 with acute or convalescent COVID-19.

The DNA of the CDR3 is TGCGCCAGCAGCCAAGTGTTCACAGGGAGTACCGGGGAGCTGTTTTTT. It specifies CASSQVFTGSTGELFF. The chain carries TRBV4-1 and TRBJ2-2, with D possibly matching TRBD1 (6 bases). This CDR3 is built from 16 residues. Looked up from germline, CDR1 is MGHRA and CDR2 is YSYEKL. The V end lost 1 base, the J end lost 5 bases, and 14 bases lay between the germline ends.